Below, 13 T cell receptor beta chains from the same sample are listed, as sequenced in a study of regulatory T cells in long-lasting Graves disease. iRepertoire HTBI primers and Arm-PCR of CDR3 regions built TCR beta libraries. TCRdb reprocessed the multiplex PCR reads with MiXCR, giving one entry per CDR3 protein. The sample shows a few hundred thousand distinct CDR3 sequences, roughly 20% of them seen only once. Documented time point: persistent/refractory GD, antithyroid drugs over 5 years with positive TRAb. There was RNA extracted from PBMCs, and the TCR library was made from it. The sequencing here drew on peripheral blood mononuclear cells (PBMCs), taken when the disease was refractory, from a patient treated with antithyroid drugs. All receptors come from a middle-aged woman with Graves disease.

This clonotype was found many times. As DNA, the CDR3 is TGTGCCAGCAGTTTCCTCAGGGGCAAGGAGACCCAGTACTTC. Encoded protein: CASSFLRGKETQYF. The genes are TRBV28 and TRBJ2-5, with D perhaps TRBD1 (6 bases). From germline, CDR1 is MDHEN and CDR2 SYDVKM. The CDR3 is made up of 14 amino acids. V was shortened by 3 bases and J by 5 bases, with 13 bases between the two germline ends.

The table lists this clonotype with a few counts. The genes are TRBV3-1 and TRBJ1-3, with D hard to call. CDR3 length: 15 amino acids. The ends were cut back, 0 bases at V and 6 bases at J, with 12 bases in the middle. The V gene's germline CDR1 is LGHDT and CDR2 YNNKEL (reference sequence). This CDR3 reads CASSQDLGSENTIYF. In DNA form, the CDR3 reads TGTGCCAGCAGCCAAGATCTGGGTTCGGAAAACACCATATATTTT. The full variable domain, in which reference TRBV3-1 and TRBJ1-3 provide the parts outside the CDR3, is DTAVSQTPKYLVTQMGNDKSIKCEQNLGHDTMYWYKQDSKKFLKIMFSYNNKELIINETVPNRFSPKSPDKAHLNLHINSLELGDSAVYFCASSQDLGSENTIYFGEGSWLTVV.

The chain has TRBV9 and TRBJ2-3; D is uncertain. The V end was cut by 1 base, the J end by 0 bases, with 9 bases between. The CDR3 totals 15 residues. CDR1 SGDLS and CDR2 YYNGEE come from the germline V gene. The CDR3 here is CASSVTVTSTDTQYF. The CDR3, as DNA: TGTGCCAGCAGCGTAACAGTTACTAGCACAGATACGCAGTATTTT. Variable domain in full (rest from reference TRBV9 and TRBJ2-3): DSGVTQTPKHLITATGQRVTLRCSPRSGDLSVYWYQQSLDQGLQFLIQYYNGEERAKGNILERFSAQQFPDLHSELNLSSLELGDSALYFCASSVTVTSTDTQYFGPGTRLTVL.

This clonotype was seen many times. The J gene is TRBJ2-7, the V gene TRBV12-3 or TRBV12-4; TRBD2 matches 7 bases. Trimming at V came to 3 bases and at J to 4 bases, leaving 12 bases not matched to a gene. This CDR3 region has 16 residues. The CDR3 nucleotides are TGTGCCAGCAGTTTTGTCCGGGAGGCGGGAGTGTACGAGCAGTACTTC. Translation gives CASSFVREAGVYEQYF.

This clonotype was seen many times. The chain recombines TRBV7-2 with TRBJ1-4; 10 bases match TRBD1. The V gene end was trimmed by 3 bases and the J gene end by 8 bases; junction bases not matched to a gene: 9. The CDR3 runs 16 residues. Germline assignment: CDR1 SGHTA and CDR2 FQGNSA. As DNA, the CDR3 is TGTGCCAGCAGCTTGGGGACAGGGGCCCTGGGGGAAAAACTGTTTTTT. This gives the protein CASSLGTGALGEKLFF.

Details on this clonotype: The germline gene is not matched at one end of the junction; a read error may be the cause. V gene TRBV19 combines with J gene TRBJ2-5; D ambiguous. The V gene's germline CDR1 is LNHDA and CDR2 SQIVND (reference sequence). This CDR3 is built from 13 residues. CDR3 sequence reads: CTSSPTLAKTQYF. The CDR3 bases are TGTACCAGTAGTCCCACGTTAGCCAAGACCCAGTACTTC. Variable domain in full (rest from reference TRBV19 and TRBJ2-5): DGGITQSPKYLFRKEGQNVTLSCEQNLNHDAMYWYRQDPGQGLRLIYYSQIVNDFQKGDIAEGYSVSREKKESFPLTVTSAQKNPTAFYLCTSSPTLAKTQYFGPGTRLLVL.

The chain recombines TRBV5-1 with TRBJ2-7; 11 positions agree with TRBD2. The CDR3 contains 15 residues. The trim removed 3 bases at V and 2 bases at J, leaving 4 bases unmatched. Germline V gene sequence: CDR1 SGHRS, CDR2 YFSETQ. This chain's CDR3 is CASSWASGRTYEQYF. DNA of the CDR3: TGCGCCAGCAGCTGGGCTAGCGGGAGGACCTACGAGCAGTACTTC.

This chain connects TRBV19 to TRBJ1-4; the D gene is possibly TRBD1 (6 bases). Germline V gene data show CDR1 as LNHDA and CDR2 as SQIVND (reference sequence). The CDR3 contains 17 residues. V was trimmed by 2 bases and J by 4 bases, leaving 17 bases between them. CDR3: CASSIKLGTRSNEKLFF. CDR3 coding DNA: TGTGCCAGTAGTATAAAGCTCGGGACACGCAGTAATGAAAAACTGTTTTTT.

This clonotype was detected ten times or more. The chain has TRBV28 and TRBJ1-5; unclear D gene. This CDR3 has 16 residues. Per germline, CDR1 MDHEN and CDR2 SYDVKM. Deletions cut 6 bases from V and 2 bases from J, with 17 bases between. The CDR3 spells CASSPYLGRGNQPQHF. The DNA for the CDR3 is TGTGCCAGCAGCCCATATTTAGGCAGAGGCAATCAGCCCCAGCATTTT.

The J gene is TRBJ2-7, the V gene TRBV20-1; tentatively, D is TRBD2 (5 bases). The V and J ends lost 0 bases and 2 bases respectively, with 11 bases between them. The CDR3 length is 14 residues. Looked up from germline, CDR1 is DFQATT and CDR2 is SNEGSKA (reference sequence). CDR3 sequence: CSARDVLVAYEQYF. The CDR3 DNA reads as TGCAGTGCTAGAGATGTACTAGTCGCCTACGAGCAGTACTTC.

This clonotype has ten or more counts. This chain links TRBV12-3 or TRBV12-4 with TRBJ1-2; 9 bases agree with TRBD1. With V trimmed by 5 bases and J by 5 bases, 9 bases remained unmatched. The CDR3 extends over 15 amino acids. CDR3 sequence: CASSESEGQGYGYTF. The CDR3 DNA reads as TGTGCCAGCAGTGAATCCGAAGGACAGGGGTATGGCTACACCTTC.

This clonotype was found many times. The chain employs TRBV6-2 or TRBV6-3 and TRBJ1-2, with TRBD1 matching 10 bases. Germline trimming cut 3 bases from V and 7 bases from J; bases unmatched to any gene: 5. In germline, CDR1 is MNHEY, CDR2 SVGEGT. The CDR3 extends over 14 amino acids. The chain's CDR3 is CASSYVTGGGGYTF. The CDR3 bases are TGTGCCAGCAGTTATGTGACAGGGGGCGGTGGCTACACCTTC.

The rearrangement uses TRBV2 and TRBJ1-1; D might be TRBD1 (6 bases). V lost 6 bases to trimming and J lost 3 bases, with 11 bases between them. The CDR3 totals 13 residues. Germline V gene data show CDR1 as SNHLY and CDR2 as FYNNEI. Here the CDR3 reads CASSNQGYTEAFF. The CDR3 DNA reads as TGTGCCAGCAGCAACCAGGGGTACACTGAAGCTTTCTTT.